Sequencing of this TCR beta chain was carried out in a study of molecular identifiers for immune sequencing clone quantification. This CDR3 has 14 residues. Per the germline V gene, CDR1 is SGHDT and CDR2 is YYEEEE. Deletions cut 6 bases from V and 0 bases from J, with 10 bases between. This clonotype occurred many times. From the PCR reads, TCRdb called clonotypes with MiXCR, one entry per CDR3 protein. The repertoire holds under 650,000 distinct CDR3 sequences, 20% seen once, with 0.7% to 1% in the top ten. The chain links TRBV5-6 to TRBJ2-1; D is unclear. The clonotype was recovered from a human donor in good health. Some libraries in this study had Jurkat cell RNA spiked in. Material: naive CD8+ T cells from blood, with Jurkat cell RNA spiked in. Noted subset: FACS-sorted CD8+CD4-CCR7+CD45RA+ naive T cells. CDR3: CASNEESSYNEQFF. The CDR3 DNA is TGTGCCAGCAACGAAGAGAGCTCCTACAATGAGCAGTTCTTC.